The 23 T cell receptor beta chains below come from one sample, sequenced in a study of blood T cell repertoires in COVID-19. TCRdb's copy holds only in-frame clones and misses some; the assay was immunoSEQ multiplex PCR. The sample lists roughly 91,000 clones; 82% were seen once. Sequenced sample: peripheral blood. These receptor sequences come from an elderly woman with acute or convalescent COVID-19.

V and J are TRBV27 and TRBJ1-6; D is perhaps TRBD1 (6 bases). CDR3 length: 16 residues. The V end was cut by 3 bases, the J end by 11 bases, with 20 bases between. Germline CDR1 is MNHEY and CDR2 is SMNVEV (reference sequence). The CDR3 here is CASSFNGQIQGAPLHF. In DNA, the CDR3 is TGTGCCAGCAGTTTTAACGGTCAGATACAGGGTGCACCCCTCCACTTT.

The chain has TRBV19 and TRBJ2-3, with 7 bases lining up with TRBD2. V lost 7 bases to trimming and J lost 4 bases; unmatched junction nucleotides: 8. The CDR3 has 14 residues. CDR1 LNHDA and CDR2 SQIVND come from the germline V gene (reference sequence). CDR3 nucleotide sequence: TGTGCCAGTACGGTGGGGGGGGTGGCAGATACGCAGTATTTT. Residues: CASTVGGVADTQYF.

This chain joins TRBV3-1 (or the pseudogene TRBV3-2) and TRBJ1-1, with D uncertain. Trimming removed 3 bases at V and 4 bases at J, with 9 bases between. In germline, CDR1 is LGHDT, CDR2 YNNKEL (reference sequence). CDR3 length: 13 residues. The CDR3 coding sequence is TGTGCCAGCAGCCACGAGGGAATCACTGAAGCTTTCTTT. Amino acid sequence: CASSHEGITEAFF.

V usage is TRBV29-1 and J usage is TRBJ2-1; 7 nucleotides align to TRBD2. Germline CDR1 reads SQVTM; CDR2 reads ANQGSEA. V lost 6 bases to trimming and J lost 6 bases; unmatched junction nucleotides: 8. This CDR3 contains 13 residues. The CDR3 region has the DNA TGCAGCGTGGGGCGGGAGAGGGGCAATGAGCAGTTCTTC. It codes for CSVGRERGNEQFF.

With respect to this clone: One end of the junction varies from germline; a read error may be responsible. The J gene is TRBJ2-1, the V gene TRBV5-1; 10 bases are a match to TRBD2. The germline gives CDR1 SGHRS, CDR2 YFSETQ. CDR3 size: 15 residues. Written as DNA, the CDR3 is TGCGCCAGCACCATTGGGGCCAGCGGGGGGGCCCCGCCCCTCTTC. It yields the protein CASTIGASGGAPPLF. Full variable domain (outside the CDR3, taken from reference TRBV5-1 and TRBJ2-1): KAGVTQTPRYLIKTRGQQVTLSCSPISGHRSVSWYQQTPGQGLQFLFEYFSETQRNKGNFPGRFSGRQFSNSRSEMNVSTLELGDSALYLCASTIGASGGAPPLFGPGTRLTVL.

CDR3 bases: TGTGCCAGCACGGGTTGGGGGGTCCAAACCTACGAGCAGTACTTC. Translation gives CASTGWGVQTYEQYF. V usage is TRBV2 and J usage is TRBJ2-7; the D gene is possibly TRBD2 (6 bases). Germline CDR1 reads SNHLY; CDR2 reads FYNNEI. The V end was cut by 7 bases, the J end by 2 bases, with 18 bases between. CDR3 length: 15 residues.

This clone occurred once. V and J are TRBV2 and TRBJ1-1, with a weak D call TRBD1 (6 bases). This CDR3 has 14 residues. Looked up from germline, CDR1 is SNHLY and CDR2 is FYNNEI. V lost 6 bases to trimming and J lost 4 bases, with 15 bases between them. CDR3 nucleotides: TGTGCCAGCAGCGGGCCTGGGGGCGGCACTGAAGCTTTCTTT. Protein: CASSGPGGGTEAFF.

The chain has TRBV7-2 and TRBJ1-1; TRBD1 might be the D (6 bases). V was trimmed by 5 bases and J by 3 bases, leaving 19 bases between them. Germline V CDR1 and CDR2: SGHTA, FQGNSA. The CDR3 contains 16 residues. This CDR3 is CASSATQGGVDTEAFF. CDR3 DNA: TGTGCCAGCAGCGCAACACAGGGCGGAGTGGACACTGAAGCTTTCTTT.

V usage is TRBV3-1 (or the pseudogene TRBV3-2) and J usage is TRBJ2-1, with 11 bases identical to TRBD2. The CDR3 is 15 residues long. Germline trimming cut 1 base from V and 16 bases from J; bases unmatched to any gene: 12. Germline CDR1 and CDR2: LGHDT and YNNKEL (reference sequence). CDR3 amino acids: CASSQVGPTSGEVFF. CDR3 DNA: TGTGCCAGCAGCCAAGTGGGCCCGACTAGCGGGGAGGTCTTCTTC.

The chain carries TRBV28 and TRBJ2-1, with D perhaps TRBD2 (6 bases). There are 18 residues in the CDR3. Trimming pared 8 bases from V and 5 bases from J, leaving 28 bases between. Looked up from germline, CDR1 is MDHEN and CDR2 is SYDVKM. CDR3 in DNA: TGTGCCAGCGTTCCCAATCTCGGCGGGACTCCCCTGCACAATGAGCAGTTCTTC. Its translation: CASVPNLGGTPLHNEQFF.

The chain is built from TRBV6-5 and TRBJ1-2; unclear D gene. This CDR3 is 16 amino acids long. Germline assignment: CDR1 MNHEY and CDR2 SVGAGI. Between the trimmed V and J ends, which lost 0 bases and 5 bases, there was a span of 16 bases. Here the CDR3 DNA reads TGTGCCAGCAGTTACTCTGAGACATCCTTGAAGTATGGCTACACCTTC. It translates to CASSYSETSLKYGYTF.

The chain joins TRBV6-5 to TRBJ2-6; weak D call: TRBD2 (5 bases). CDR1 and CDR2 from the germline V gene are MNHEY and SVGAGI. V was clipped by 7 bases and J by 0 bases, with 10 bases between them. The CDR3 is made up of 15 amino acids. CDR3 amino acids: CASKDGSSGANVLTF. The CDR3 region has the DNA TGTGCCAGCAAGGATGGGAGCTCTGGGGCCAACGTCCTGACTTTC.

V usage is TRBV7-8 and J usage is TRBJ1-5; D may be TRBD1 (6 bases). The CDR3 has 15 amino acids. V was pared by 4 bases and J by 3 bases, with 13 bases between. Germline loops: CDR1 SGHVS, CDR2 FQNEAQ. CDR3 in amino acids: CASSSPGQLNQPQHF. CDR3 in DNA: TGTGCCAGCAGCTCGCCCGGACAGCTCAATCAGCCCCAGCATTTT.

This clone was seen a few times. V gene TRBV6-5 combines with J gene TRBJ1-1; TRBD1 is a possible D gene (5 bases). This CDR3 is 14 amino acids long. Germline lookup yields CDR1 MNHEY and CDR2 SVGAGI. Trimming left V 6 bases short and J 1 base short, with 12 bases between. CDR3 region: CASSRQTGNTEAFF. The CDR3 DNA sequence: TGTGCCAGCAGCCGACAGACGGGGAACACTGAAGCTTTCTTT.

The V gene is TRBV24-1, the J gene TRBJ2-5; 7 bases agree with TRBD2. This CDR3 is built from 14 residues. Losses at the gene ends were 7 bases for V and 4 bases for J; bases not matched to a gene: 8. CDR1 and CDR2 from the germline V gene are KGHDR and SFDVKD. CDR3 in amino acids: CATSSGAPPETQYF. The CDR3 bases are TGTGCCACCAGCAGCGGGGCCCCCCCAGAGACCCAGTACTTC.

A few counts support this clone. This chain uses TRBV5-6 with TRBJ2-7, with TRBD2 as a possible D gene (6 bases). The CDR3 is 14 residues long. Trimming shortened V by 5 bases and J by 3 bases, and 15 bases separated the two germline ends. Germline V gene lookup returns CDR1 SGHDT and CDR2 YYEEEE. CDR3 amino acids: CASRAGQAGYEQYF. The CDR3 DNA reads TGTGCCAGCAGGGCCGGGCAAGCGGGCTACGAGCAGTACTTC. The full variable domain, completed using reference TRBV5-6 and TRBJ2-7, is DAGVTQSPTHLIKTRGQQVTLRCSPKSGHDTVSWYQQALGQGPQFIFQYYEEEERQRGNFPDRFSGHQFPNYSSELNVNALLLGDSALYLCASRAGQAGYEQYFGPGTRLTVT.

The chain links TRBV18 to TRBJ2-3, with TRBD2 matching 10 bases. The trim removed 3 bases at V and 10 bases at J, leaving 10 bases unmatched. The length of the CDR3 is 15 residues. Germline lookup yields CDR1 KGHSH and CDR2 LQKENI. CDR3 nucleotide sequence: TGTGCCAGCTCACCCCCCAGCGGGGGGGCACGGTCGCAGTATTTT. Translation gives CASSPPSGGARSQYF.

The chain combines TRBV14 with TRBJ2-1; 9 nucleotides align to TRBD2. Germline lookup yields CDR1 SGHDN and CDR2 FVKESK. Trimming took 0 bases from V and 6 from J; bases not matched to a gene: 9. The CDR3 runs 17 residues. CDR3 region: CASSQDLGSGSPNEQFF. The CDR3 DNA is TGTGCCAGCAGCCAAGATCTGGGTAGCGGGAGCCCCAATGAGCAGTTCTTC. The variable domain in full, with the rest retrieved from reference TRBV14 and TRBJ2-1, is EAGVTQFPSHSVIEKGQTVTLRCDPISGHDNLYWYRRVMGKEIKFLLHFVKESKQDESGMPNNRFLAERTGGTYSTLKVQPAELEDSGVYFCASSQDLGSGSPNEQFFGPGTRLTVL.

The chain combines TRBV2 with TRBJ1-1, with D possibly TRBD1 on 6 matching bases. Germline CDR1 SNHLY, CDR2 FYNNEI. This CDR3 is built from 13 residues. The germline V and J ends were trimmed by 7 bases and 1 base, with 10 bases remaining between them. In DNA, the CDR3 is TGTGCCAGCAACCAGGACAGGAACACTGAAGCTTTCTTT. It is translated as CASNQDRNTEAFF.

The chain is built from TRBV2 and TRBJ2-3; 7 nucleotides match TRBD1. Germline trimming cut 2 bases from V and 4 bases from J; bases unmatched to any gene: 6. The CDR3 is made up of 15 amino acids. Germline CDR1 and CDR2: SNHLY and FYNNEI. The CDR3, as DNA: TGTGCCAGCAGTGAAAGTATAGGGGGCCCAGATACGCAGTATTTT. This translates into CASSESIGGPDTQYF.

The J gene is TRBJ1-2, the V gene TRBV6-1, with TRBD1 identical over 8 bases. Unmatched junction bases numbered 13, after V lost 3 bases and J lost 1 base. Germline V gene sequence: CDR1 MNHNS, CDR2 SASEGT. The CDR3 is 18 residues long. CDR3 protein: CASSEGAVGGQVNYGYTF. The DNA for the CDR3 is TGTGCCAGCAGTGAGGGTGCTGTGGGGGGACAGGTTAACTATGGCTACACCTTC.

The chain joins TRBV4-1 to TRBJ2-7; 10 bases are a match to TRBD2. The CDR3 length is 19 residues. The germline V gene encodes CDR1 MGHRA and CDR2 YSYEKL. J was trimmed by 2 bases and V by 0 bases; bases with no gene match: 13. CDR3 sequence (DNA): TGCGCCAGCAGCCAAGACCCCCCAGCTAGCGGGAGTATACCCTACGAGCAGTACTTC. It codes for CASSQDPPASGSIPYEQYF.

The chain employs TRBV10-2 and TRBJ2-1; a possible D gene is TRBD2 (6 bases). Per germline, CDR1 WSHSY and CDR2 SAAADI. V was pared by 0 bases and J by 5 bases, with 23 bases between. The CDR3 runs to 19 residues. The CDR3 loop is CASSESPKGVAVRDNEQFF. In DNA, the CDR3 is TGCGCCAGCAGTGAGTCCCCCAAAGGGGTAGCGGTAAGGGACAATGAGCAGTTCTTC.